Sequencing of this TCR beta chain was carried out in a study of a mutant IDH1 vaccine in newly diagnosed glioma. Study context: An approximately 62% male, approximately 38% female split and a mean age of 40.4 years characterized treated patients. The therapy given earlier, which was standard therapy, consisted of radiotherapy, temozolomide, or both, and most of the patients received both.

The V segment lost 7 bases and the J segment 2 bases; nucleotides outside the gene matches: 4. This CDR3 comprises 13 residues. Germline CDR1 is MNHEY and CDR2 is SVGAGI. Assay: immunoSEQ multiplex PCR; the TCRdb copy retains only in-frame clones and omits some. The sample consists of 30,000 to 40,000 clones, about four fifths of them appearing once. As for time point: week 35, safety follow-up. Each dose of the vaccine consisted of 300 ug of mutant IDH1 20-mer peptide, with topical imiquimod. Astrocytomas found in donors were new, WHO grade 3 or 4, IDH1-mutant and ATRX-lost. This clone was counted once. As yet, its antigen is unknown.

V usage is TRBV6-5 and J usage is TRBJ2-7; TRBD1 aligns across 8 bases. This clonotype was obtained from a man aged 35-49 years with glioma. Some clones in this sample may be carry-over from other donors' samples. Sequenced here: PBMCs, sampled from a glioma patient whose treatment included an IDH1 peptide vaccine. The CDR3 bases are TGTGCCAGCAAACGGACAGGGACCTACGAGCAGTACTTC. It yields the protein CASKRTGTYEQYF.